This T cell receptor (beta chain) was retrieved from a study of beta chain features in type 1 diabetes. The overall study: Examination of sorted cells across all samples involved around 110 million cells. Study-wide points: Among all four CD4+ subsets, Type 1 diabetes patients had TCRB CDR3s that were moderately but significantly shorter.

This clone was observed a few times. What it recognizes is unknown. The whole isolated RNA underwent reverse transcription, so sequencing captured expressed TCRB transcripts. Sequencing used immunoSEQ multiplex PCR; TCRdb keeps in-frame clones, though not all of them. The table includes over 150,000 clones, about a tenth detected once. CDR1 is SGDLS and CDR2 is YYNGEE in the germline V gene. Trimming left V 4 bases short and J 6 bases short, with 17 bases between. The CDR3 is made up of 14 amino acids. The sample was central memory CD4+ T cells from blood. The chain carries TRBV9 and TRBJ2-7; D gene unclear. This receptor was obtained from a young man with type 1 diabetes. This CDR3 reads CASSPNRHSSEQYF. The DNA for the CDR3 is TGTGCCAGCAGCCCCAACAGACATAGTAGCGAGCAGTACTTC.